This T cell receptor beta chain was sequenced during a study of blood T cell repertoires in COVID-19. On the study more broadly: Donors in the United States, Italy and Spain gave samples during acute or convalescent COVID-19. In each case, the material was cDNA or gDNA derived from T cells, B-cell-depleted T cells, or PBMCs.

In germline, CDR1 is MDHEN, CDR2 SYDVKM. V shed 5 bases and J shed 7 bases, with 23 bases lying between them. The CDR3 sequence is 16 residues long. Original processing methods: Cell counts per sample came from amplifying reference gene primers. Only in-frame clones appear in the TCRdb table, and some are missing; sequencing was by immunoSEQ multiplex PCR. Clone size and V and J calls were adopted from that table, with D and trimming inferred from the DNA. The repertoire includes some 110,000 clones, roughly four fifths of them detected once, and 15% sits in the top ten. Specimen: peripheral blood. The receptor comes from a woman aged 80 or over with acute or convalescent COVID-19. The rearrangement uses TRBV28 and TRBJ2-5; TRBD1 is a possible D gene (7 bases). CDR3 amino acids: CASSPGGRSGSGTQYF. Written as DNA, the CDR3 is TGTGCCAGCAGTCCAGGGGGGCGGAGCGGATCCGGGACCCAGTACTTC.